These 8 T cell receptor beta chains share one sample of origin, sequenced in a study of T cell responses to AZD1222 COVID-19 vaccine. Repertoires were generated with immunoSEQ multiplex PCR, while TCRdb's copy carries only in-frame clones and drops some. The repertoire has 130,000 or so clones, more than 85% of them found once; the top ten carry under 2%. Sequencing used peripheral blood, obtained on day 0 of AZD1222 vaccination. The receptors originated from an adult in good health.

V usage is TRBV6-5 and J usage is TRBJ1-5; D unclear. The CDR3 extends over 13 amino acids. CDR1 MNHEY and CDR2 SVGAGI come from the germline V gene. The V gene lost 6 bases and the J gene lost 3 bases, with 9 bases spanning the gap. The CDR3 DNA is TGTGCCAGCAGGATGGTAAACAATCAGCCCCAGCATTTT. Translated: CASRMVNNQPQHF.

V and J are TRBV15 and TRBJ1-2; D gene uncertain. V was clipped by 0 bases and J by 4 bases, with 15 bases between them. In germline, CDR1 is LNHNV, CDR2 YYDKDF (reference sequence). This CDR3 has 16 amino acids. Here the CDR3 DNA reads TGTGCCACCAGCAGAGACACTAAGGCAGTCGTCTATGGCTACACCTTC. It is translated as CATSRDTKAVVYGYTF.

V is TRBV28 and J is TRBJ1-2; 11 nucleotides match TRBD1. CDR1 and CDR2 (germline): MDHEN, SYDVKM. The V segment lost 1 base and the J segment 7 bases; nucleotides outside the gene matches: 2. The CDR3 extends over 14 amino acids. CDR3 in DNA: TGTGCCAGCAGTTTATTGGACAGGGGGCCTGGCTACACCTTC. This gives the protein CASSLLDRGPGYTF.

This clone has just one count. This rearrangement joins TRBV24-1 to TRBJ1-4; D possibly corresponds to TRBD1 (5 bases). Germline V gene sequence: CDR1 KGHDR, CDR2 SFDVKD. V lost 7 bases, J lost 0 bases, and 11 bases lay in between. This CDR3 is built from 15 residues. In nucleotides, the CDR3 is TGTGCCACCAGCCCCGGGGGTGCAACTAATGAAAAACTGTTTTTT. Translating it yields CATSPGGATNEKLFF.

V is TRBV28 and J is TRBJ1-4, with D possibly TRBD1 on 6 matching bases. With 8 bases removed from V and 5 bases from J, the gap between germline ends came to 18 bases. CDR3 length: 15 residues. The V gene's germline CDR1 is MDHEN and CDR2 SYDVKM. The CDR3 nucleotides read TGTGCCAGCGCACCCGAAACAGGGTGGAATGAAAAACTGTTTTTT. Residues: CASAPETGWNEKLFF.

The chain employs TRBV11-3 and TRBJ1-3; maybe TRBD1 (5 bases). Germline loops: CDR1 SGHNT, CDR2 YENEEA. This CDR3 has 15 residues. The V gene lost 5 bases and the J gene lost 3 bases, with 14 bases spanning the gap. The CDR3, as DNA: TGTGCCAGCAGCAAAGGAGTTACAGGTGGAAACACCATATATTTT. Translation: CASSKGVTGGNTIYF.

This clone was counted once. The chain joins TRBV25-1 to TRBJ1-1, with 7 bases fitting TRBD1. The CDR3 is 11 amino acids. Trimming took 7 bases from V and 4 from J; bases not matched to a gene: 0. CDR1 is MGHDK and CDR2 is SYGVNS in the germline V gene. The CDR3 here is CASTGGTEAFF. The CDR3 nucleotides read TGTGCCAGCACAGGGGGCACTGAAGCTTTCTTT.

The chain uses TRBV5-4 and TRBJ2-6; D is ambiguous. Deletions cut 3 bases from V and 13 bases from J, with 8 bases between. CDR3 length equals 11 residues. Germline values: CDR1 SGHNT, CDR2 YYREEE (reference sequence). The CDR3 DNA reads TGTGCCAGCAGCTCGGCGATGGTCCTGACTTTC. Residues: CASSSAMVLTF.